These 5 T cell receptor beta chains were all obtained from the same sample, sequenced in a study of T cell changes during pregnancy in multiple sclerosis. Repertoires were generated with immunoSEQ multiplex PCR, while TCRdb's copy carries only in-frame clones and drops some. The table lists over 45,000 clones, approximately 92% of them singletons, with around 0.5% in the top ten. Sequencing was performed on CD4+ T cells from peripheral blood mononuclear cells, taken after pregnancy. Receptors originate from a female donor with multiple sclerosis, enrolled in a pregnancy study.

The chain employs TRBV7-2 and TRBJ1-2; 7 bases match TRBD1. The CDR3 extends over 15 amino acids. J gave up 7 bases and V 2 bases, and 10 bases lay outside the gene matches. Germline loops: CDR1 SGHTA, CDR2 FQGNSA. The CDR3 loop is CASSLSQGPLGGYTF. DNA for the CDR3: TGTGCCAGCAGCTTATCACAGGGGCCCCTGGGTGGCTACACCTTC.

The chain recombines TRBV5-1 with TRBJ2-1; 9 bases map to TRBD2. The CDR3 sequence is 16 residues long. V gave up 2 bases and J gave up 1 base; unmatched junction bases: 4. CDR1 and CDR2 from the germline V gene are SGHRS and YFSETQ. Written as DNA, the CDR3 is TGCGCCAGCAGCTTCACTAGCGGGCCTTCCTACAATGAGCAGTTCTTC. Its protein product is CASSFTSGPSYNEQFF.

The chain recombines TRBV28 with TRBJ2-3, with a possible D match to TRBD2 (6 bases). Germline V gene lookup returns CDR1 MDHEN and CDR2 SYDVKM. CDR3 length: 14 amino acids. V lost 7 bases and J 2 bases, leaving 13 bases between the germline ends. CDR3: CASNPAGYTDTQYF. CDR3 in DNA: TGTGCCAGCAATCCGGCGGGATACACAGATACGCAGTATTTT.

This CDR3 reads CSVKPGQGNSEAFF. The DNA for the CDR3 is TGCAGCGTCAAACCGGGACAGGGTAACTCTGAAGCTTTCTTT. The J gene is TRBJ1-1, the V gene TRBV29-1; 9 bases map to TRBD1. The CDR3 consists of 14 residues. CDR1 is SQVTM and CDR2 is ANQGSEA in the germline V gene. Trimming cost V 6 bases and J 6 bases; bases outside gene matches: 11.

About this clone itself: At one boundary the junction diverges from the germline segment, which might be a read error. The gene calls are TRBV7-2 and TRBJ2-1; 11 bases fit TRBD2. The CDR3 runs to 17 residues. From germline, CDR1 is SGHTA and CDR2 FQGNSA. Here the CDR3 DNA reads TGTGCCAGCAGCATAGCACGGGGGACTAGCGGTTACAATGAGCAGTTCTTC. As protein: CASSIARGTSGYNEQFF.